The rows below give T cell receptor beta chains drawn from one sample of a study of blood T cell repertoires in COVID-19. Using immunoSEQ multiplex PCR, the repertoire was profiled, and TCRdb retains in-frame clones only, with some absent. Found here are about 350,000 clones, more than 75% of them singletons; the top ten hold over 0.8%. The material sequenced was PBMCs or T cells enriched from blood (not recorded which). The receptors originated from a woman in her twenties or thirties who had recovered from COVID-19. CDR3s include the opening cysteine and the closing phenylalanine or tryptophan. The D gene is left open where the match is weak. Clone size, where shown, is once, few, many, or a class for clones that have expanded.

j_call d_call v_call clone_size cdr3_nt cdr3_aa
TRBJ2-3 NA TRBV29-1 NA TGCAGCGTTGGGGGGGGCCATCAAGATACGCAGTATTTT CSVGGGHQDTQYF
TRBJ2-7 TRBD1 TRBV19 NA TGTGCCAGTAGTATCGGACAGGGGGCTTTCTACGAGCAGTACTTC CASSIGQGAFYEQYF
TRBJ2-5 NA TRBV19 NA TGTGCCAGTAGTCTCCGGGGTGAGACCCAGTACTTC CASSLRGETQYF
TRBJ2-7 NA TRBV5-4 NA TGTGCCAGCAGCCGCCAGGGGAATAGCAACGAGCAGTACTTC CASSRQGNSNEQYF
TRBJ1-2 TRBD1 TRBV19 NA TGTGCCTCACGGGGAGGACAGGCTTATGGCTACACCTTC CASRGGQAYGYTF
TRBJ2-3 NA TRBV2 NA TGTGCCAGCAGTGCGTCAGATACGCAGTATTTT CASSASDTQYF
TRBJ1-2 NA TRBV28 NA TGTGCCAGCAGTGCCGGGGGGAATGGCTACACCTTC CASSAGGNGYTF
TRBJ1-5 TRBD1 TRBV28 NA TGTGCCAGCAGTTTCAAAAGGACAGGGACGCTCAATCAGCCCCAGCATTTT CASSFKRTGTLNQPQHF
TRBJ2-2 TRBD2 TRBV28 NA TGTGCCAGCAGTTTACATAGCGGGGTGAACACCGGGGAGCTGTTTTTT CASSLHSGVNTGELFF
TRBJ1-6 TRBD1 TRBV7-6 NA TGTGCCAGCAGCTTAGAAGGACAGGGGAGAAATTCACCCCTCCACTTT CASSLEGQGRNSPLHF
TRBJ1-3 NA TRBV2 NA TGTGCCAGCACTCAGGGTAGATCTGGAAACACCATATATTTT CASTQGRSGNTIYF
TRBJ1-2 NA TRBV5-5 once TGTGCCAGCAGCTTGTCAGGGGACTATGGCTACACCTTC CASSLSGDYGYTF
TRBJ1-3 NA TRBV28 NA TGTGCCAGCAGTTTATATCGGGGAGCGGCTGGAAACACCATATATTTT CASSLYRGAAGNTIYF
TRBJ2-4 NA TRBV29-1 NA TGCAGCGTTCGGGGGTTAAGCATTCAGTACTTC CSVRGLSIQYF
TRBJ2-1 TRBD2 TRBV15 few TGTGCCACCAGCAGGCGGGGGACTCCTGGTGGTCTTGAGCAGTTCTTC CATSRRGTPGGLEQFF
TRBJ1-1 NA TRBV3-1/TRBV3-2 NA TGTGCCAGCAGCCTTCCGGACAGAAACACTGAAGCTTTCTTT CASSLPDRNTEAFF
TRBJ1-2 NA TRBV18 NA TGTGCCAGCTCACCAAAGGGGCAGACCGGAAACTATGGCTACACCTTC CASSPKGQTGNYGYTF
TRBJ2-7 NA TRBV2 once TGTGCCAGCAGGCGGGACGTTATTACCTACGAGCAGTACTTC CASRRDVITYEQYF
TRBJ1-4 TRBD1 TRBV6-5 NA TGTGCCAGCAGTTGGACAGGGACTAATGAAAAACTGTTTTTT CASSWTGTNEKLFF
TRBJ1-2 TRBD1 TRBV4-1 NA TGCGCCAGCAGCCAAGAAGACAGGGTATATGGCTACACCTTC CASSQEDRVYGYTF
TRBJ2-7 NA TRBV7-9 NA TGTGCCAGCAGCTTTATCGGACAGTCCTACGAGCAGTACTTC CASSFIGQSYEQYF
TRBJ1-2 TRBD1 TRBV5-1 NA TGCGCCAGCAGCTCCGACAGGGGGGGTGGCTACACCTTC CASSSDRGGGYTF
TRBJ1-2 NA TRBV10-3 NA TGTGCCATCAGTGAAATTAGTTCTTATGGCTACACCTTC CAISEISSYGYTF
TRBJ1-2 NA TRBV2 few TGTGCCAGCAGTGGACTAGGGAACTATGGCTACACCTTC CASSGLGNYGYTF
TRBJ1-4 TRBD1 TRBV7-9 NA TGTGCCAGCAGCCAAACACAGGGGGCAGGGGAAAAACTGTTTTTT CASSQTQGAGEKLFF
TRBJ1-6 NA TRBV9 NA TGTGCCAGCAGCGTTGGATCGGGGTCCCGTAATTCACCCCTCCACTTT CASSVGSGSRNSPLHF
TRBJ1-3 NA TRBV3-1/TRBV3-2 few TGTGCCAGCAGCCGGGCGAGCTCTGGAAACACCATATATTTT CASSRASSGNTIYF
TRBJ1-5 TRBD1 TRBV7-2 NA TGTGCCAGCAGCTCAGCCGGGACAGGGGGTCAGCCCCAGCATTTT CASSSAGTGGQPQHF
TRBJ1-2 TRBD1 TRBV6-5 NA TGTGCCAGCAGTTACACAGGGGCTGGCTATGGCTACACCTTC CASSYTGAGYGYTF
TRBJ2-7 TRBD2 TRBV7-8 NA TGTGCCAGCAGCTTATCGACTAGCGGGGCTTATTCCTACGAGCAGTACTTC CASSLSTSGAYSYEQYF
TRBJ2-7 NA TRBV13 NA TGTGCCAGCAGCTTATTTGGGAGATCCTACGAGCAGTACTTC CASSLFGRSYEQYF
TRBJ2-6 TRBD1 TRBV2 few TGTGCCAGCAGTGACCCGGGACAGGGTTCTGGGGCCAACGTCCTGACTTTC CASSDPGQGSGANVLTF
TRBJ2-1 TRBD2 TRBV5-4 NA TGTGCCAGCAGCTTATCCAGCGGGGGTTACAATGAGCAGTTCTTC CASSLSSGGYNEQFF
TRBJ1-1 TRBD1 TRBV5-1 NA TGCGCCAGCAGCTCCCAGGGACAGGGGATGAACACTGAAGCTTTCTTT CASSSQGQGMNTEAFF
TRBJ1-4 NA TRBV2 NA TGTGCCAGCTCCCAGGGAAATGTAGGAAAACTGTTTTTT CASSQGNVGKLFF
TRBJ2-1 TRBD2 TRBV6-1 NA TGTGCCAGCAGTGATTTGGCTAGCGGGATTTACAATGAGCAGTTCTTC CASSDLASGIYNEQFF
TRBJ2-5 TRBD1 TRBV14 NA TGTGCCAGCAGCCAAGGTAGACAGACAGGGGGCCCAGAGACCCAGTACTTC CASSQGRQTGGPETQYF
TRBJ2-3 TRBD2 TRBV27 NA TGTGCCAGCAGCCCTCTTCTAGCGGGGGGGGGCACAGATACGCAGTATTTT CASSPLLAGGGTDTQYF
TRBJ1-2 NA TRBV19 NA TGTGCCAGTAGTAATACAGGGACCTATGGCTACACCTTC CASSNTGTYGYTF
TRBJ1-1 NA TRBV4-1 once TGCGCCAGCAGCCAAGACGCCCGGGGAGGGAACACTGAAGCTTTCTTT CASSQDARGGNTEAFF
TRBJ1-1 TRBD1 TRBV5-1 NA TGCGCCAGCAGCTTGTCAGGGGGCGTACTCACTGAAGCTTTCTTT CASSLSGGVLTEAFF
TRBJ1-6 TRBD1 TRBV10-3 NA TGTGCCACCCGGGACAGGGAGGGCTCACCCCTCCACTTT CATRDREGSPLHF
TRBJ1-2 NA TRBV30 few TGTGCCTGGAGTGCCGTTCCTGGCTACACCTTC CAWSAVPGYTF
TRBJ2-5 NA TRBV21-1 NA TGTGCCAGCAGCAAGGCCAGTCGCGGGGAGAGACAAGAGACCCAGTACTTC CASSKASRGERQETQYF
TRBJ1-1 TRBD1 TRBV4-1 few TGCGCCAGCAGCCAAAAACAGGGGATCCCCGCGACGTTCACTGAAGCTTTCTTT CASSQKQGIPATFTEAFF
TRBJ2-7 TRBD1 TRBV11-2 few TGTGCCAGCAGCCTTCAGACAGGGGGCCACGAGCAGTACTTC CASSLQTGGHEQYF
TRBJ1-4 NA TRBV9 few TGTGCCAGCAGCGGAGCCCCCAATGAAAAACTGTTTTTT CASSGAPNEKLFF